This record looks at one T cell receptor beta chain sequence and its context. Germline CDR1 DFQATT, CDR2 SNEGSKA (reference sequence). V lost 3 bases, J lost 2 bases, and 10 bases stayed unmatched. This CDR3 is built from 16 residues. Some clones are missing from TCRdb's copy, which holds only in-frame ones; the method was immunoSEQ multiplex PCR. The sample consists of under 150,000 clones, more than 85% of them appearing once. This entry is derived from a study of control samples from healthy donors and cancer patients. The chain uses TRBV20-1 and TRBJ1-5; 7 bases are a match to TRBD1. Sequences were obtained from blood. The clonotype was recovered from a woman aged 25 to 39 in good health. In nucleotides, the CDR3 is TGCAGTGCTAGTCCCCCCACAGGGGCTGGCAATCAGCCCCAGCATTTT. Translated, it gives CSASPPTGAGNQPQHF.